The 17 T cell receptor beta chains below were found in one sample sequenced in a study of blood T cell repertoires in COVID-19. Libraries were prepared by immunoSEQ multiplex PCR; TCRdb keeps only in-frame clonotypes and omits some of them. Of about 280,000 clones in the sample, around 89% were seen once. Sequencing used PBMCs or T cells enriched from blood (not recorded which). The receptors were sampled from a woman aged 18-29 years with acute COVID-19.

The CDR3 DNA sequence: TGCGCCAGCAGCTTGAGTTCGGGACAGGGTAACTATGGCTACACCTTC. Translated: CASSLSSGQGNYGYTF. V usage is TRBV5-1 and J usage is TRBJ1-2; 9 positions match TRBD1. Losses at the gene ends were 1 base for V and 1 base for J; bases not matched to a gene: 5. The CDR3 sequence is 16 residues long. Germline loops: CDR1 SGHRS, CDR2 YFSETQ.

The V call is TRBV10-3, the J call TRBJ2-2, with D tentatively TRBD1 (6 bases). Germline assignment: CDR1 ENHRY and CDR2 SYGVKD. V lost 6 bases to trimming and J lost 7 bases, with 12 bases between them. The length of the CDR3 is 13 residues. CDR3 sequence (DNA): TGTGCCATCAGACCTGGGGGCGACGGGGAGCTGTTTTTT. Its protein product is CAIRPGGDGELFF.

CDR3 DNA sequence: TGTGCCAGCAATCGACAGGGATTTGACAATCAGCCCCAGCATTTT. Protein product: CASNRQGFDNQPQHF. The rearrangement joins TRBV2 to TRBJ1-5, with 7 bases lining up with TRBD1. Germline V gene data show CDR1 as SNHLY and CDR2 as FYNNEI. With V trimmed by 7 bases and J by 3 bases, 9 bases remained unmatched. The CDR3 has 15 amino acids.

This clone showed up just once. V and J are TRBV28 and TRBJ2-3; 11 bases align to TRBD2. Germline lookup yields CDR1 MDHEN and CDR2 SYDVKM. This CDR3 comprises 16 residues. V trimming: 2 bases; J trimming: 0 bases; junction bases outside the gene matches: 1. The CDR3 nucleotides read TGTGCCAGCAGTTTAGGGACTAGCGGTAGCACAGATACGCAGTATTTT. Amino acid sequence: CASSLGTSGSTDTQYF.

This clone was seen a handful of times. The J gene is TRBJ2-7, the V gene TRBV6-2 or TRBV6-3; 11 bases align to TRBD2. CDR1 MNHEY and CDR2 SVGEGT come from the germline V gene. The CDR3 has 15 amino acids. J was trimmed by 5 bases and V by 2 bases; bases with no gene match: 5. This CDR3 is CASSYIAGGPNEQYF. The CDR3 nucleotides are TGTGCCAGCAGTTACATAGCGGGAGGGCCCAACGAGCAGTACTTC.

The CDR3 region is CASSLREGVYNEQFF. The CDR3 nucleotides are TGTGCCAGCAGCTTACGGGAGGGGGTGTACAATGAGCAGTTCTTC. The chain has TRBV7-3 and TRBJ2-1; the match to TRBD2 covers 8 bases. Trimming removed 2 bases from V and 4 bases from J; junction bases left unmatched: 4. This CDR3 is built from 15 residues. Germline V gene sequence: CDR1 SGHTA, CDR2 FQGTGA.

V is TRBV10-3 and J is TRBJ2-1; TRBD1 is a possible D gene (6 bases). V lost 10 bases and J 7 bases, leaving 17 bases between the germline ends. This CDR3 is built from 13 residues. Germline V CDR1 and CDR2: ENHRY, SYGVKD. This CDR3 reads CASSDRLDNEQFF. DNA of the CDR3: TGTGCCAGCTCGGACAGACTGGATAATGAGCAGTTCTTC.

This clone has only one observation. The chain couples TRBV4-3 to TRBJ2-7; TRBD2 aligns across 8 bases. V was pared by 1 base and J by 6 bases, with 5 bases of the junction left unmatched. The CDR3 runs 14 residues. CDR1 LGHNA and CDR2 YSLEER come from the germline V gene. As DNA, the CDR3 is TGCGCCAGCAGCCAAGGGACTAGCAGGTCCGAGCAGTACTTC. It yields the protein CASSQGTSRSEQYF.

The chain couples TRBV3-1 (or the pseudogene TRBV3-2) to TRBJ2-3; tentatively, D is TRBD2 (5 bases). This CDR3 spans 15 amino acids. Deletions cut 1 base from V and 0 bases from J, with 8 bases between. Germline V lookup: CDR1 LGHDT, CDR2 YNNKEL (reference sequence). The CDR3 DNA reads TGTGCCAGCAGCCAAGGGTGGACTAGCACAGATACGCAGTATTTT. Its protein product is CASSQGWTSTDTQYF.

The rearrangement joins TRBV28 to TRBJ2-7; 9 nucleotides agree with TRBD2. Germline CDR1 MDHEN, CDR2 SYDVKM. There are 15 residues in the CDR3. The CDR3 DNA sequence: TGTGCTACCCAGCGGGGGGACACTAGCTCCTACGAGCAGTACTTC. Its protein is CATQRGDTSSYEQYF.

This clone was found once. CDR3 nucleotide sequence: TGTGCCAGCTCACCACCCAGGCAGCACTCTGGGGCCAACGTCCTGACTTTC. Its translation is CASSPPRQHSGANVLTF. The gene calls are TRBV18 and TRBJ2-6; no clear D. This CDR3 comprises 17 residues. The germline V gene encodes CDR1 KGHSH and CDR2 LQKENI. V lost 0 bases and J lost 0, with 9 bases in between.

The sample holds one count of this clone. The CDR3: CASRRQGLAKNIQYF. The CDR3 DNA follows: TGTGCCAGCAGAAGACAGGGTTTGGCCAAAAACATTCAGTACTTC. J is TRBJ2-4 and V is TRBV6-6; TRBD1 aligns across 7 bases. The CDR3 is 15 amino acids. Trimming took 6 bases from V and 1 from J; bases not matched to a gene: 6. Germline values: CDR1 MNHNY, CDR2 SVGAGI (reference sequence).

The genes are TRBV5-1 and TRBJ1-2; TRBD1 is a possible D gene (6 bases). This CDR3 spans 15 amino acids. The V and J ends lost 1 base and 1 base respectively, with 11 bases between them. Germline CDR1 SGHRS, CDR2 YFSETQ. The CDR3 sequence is CASSLTGTNNYGYTF. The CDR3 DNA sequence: TGCGCCAGCAGCTTGACAGGGACTAATAACTATGGCTACACCTTC.

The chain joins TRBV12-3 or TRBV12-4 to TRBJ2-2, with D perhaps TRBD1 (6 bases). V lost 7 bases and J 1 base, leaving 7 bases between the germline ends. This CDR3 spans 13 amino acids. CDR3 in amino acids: CASKGVNTGELFF. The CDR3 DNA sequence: TGTGCCAGCAAGGGGGTGAACACCGGGGAGCTGTTTTTT.

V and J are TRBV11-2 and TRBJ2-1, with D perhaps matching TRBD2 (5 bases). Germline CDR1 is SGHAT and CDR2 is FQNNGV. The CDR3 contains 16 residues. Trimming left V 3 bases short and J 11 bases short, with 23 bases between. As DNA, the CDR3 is TGTGCCAGCAGCTTCGTAACTATGGATCCGAGGGCCCAGCAGTTCTTC. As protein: CASSFVTMDPRAQQFF.

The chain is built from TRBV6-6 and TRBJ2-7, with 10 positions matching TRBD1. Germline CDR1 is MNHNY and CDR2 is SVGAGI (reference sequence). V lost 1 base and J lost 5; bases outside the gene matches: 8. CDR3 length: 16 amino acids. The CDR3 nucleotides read TGTGCCAGCAGTTACTTACCCGGGACAGGGGAGGACGAGCAGTACTTC. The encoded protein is CASSYLPGTGEDEQYF.

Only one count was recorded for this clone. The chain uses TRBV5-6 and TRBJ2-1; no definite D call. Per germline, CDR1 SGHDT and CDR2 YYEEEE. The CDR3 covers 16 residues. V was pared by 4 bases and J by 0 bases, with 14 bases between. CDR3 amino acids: CASSLRHVSSYNEQFF. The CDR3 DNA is TGTGCCAGCAGCCTTAGACATGTAAGCTCCTACAATGAGCAGTTCTTC.